These T cell receptor beta chains were read from a single sample in a study of blood T cell repertoires in COVID-19. Clones were sequenced by immunoSEQ multiplex PCR, and TCRdb holds only the in-frame ones, with some missing. In the table there are about 250,000 clones, more than 75% of which are singletons. The sequenced sample was peripheral blood. The receptors come from a woman aged 40 to 50 who had recovered from COVID-19. The CDR3 runs from the conserved cysteine through the conserved F or W. Fields, in order: D gene, J gene, clone size, V gene, CDR3 DNA, CDR3 protein. A D gene is named only where the DNA matches it firmly. Not all rows give a size; the values are once, few, many and, for expanded clones, a class.

D gene: .; J gene: TRBJ2-3; clone size: .; V gene: TRBV15; CDR3 DNA: TGTGCCACCAGCAGAGTAGGCGGGATTGAAGATACGCAGTATTTT; CDR3 protein: CATSRVGGIEDTQYF
D gene: .; J gene: TRBJ1-2; clone size: once; V gene: TRBV2; CDR3 DNA: TGTGCCAGCAGTGAAGTGGGAGACCATGGCTACACCTTC; CDR3 protein: CASSEVGDHGYTF
D gene: TRBD1; J gene: TRBJ2-2; clone size: .; V gene: TRBV27; CDR3 DNA: TGTGCCAGCAGTCCCCGGACAGGGACGGGCGGGGAGCTGTTTTTT; CDR3 protein: CASSPRTGTGGELFF
D gene: TRBD2; J gene: TRBJ2-1; clone size: .; V gene: TRBV3-1/TRBV3-2; CDR3 DNA: TGTGCCAGCACCCCCCTAGCGGGGGCATACAATGAGCAGTTCTTC; CDR3 protein: CASTPLAGAYNEQFF
D gene: TRBD1; J gene: TRBJ1-2; clone size: .; V gene: TRBV4-3; CDR3 DNA: TGCGCCAGCAGCCACCTTACAGGGGGGGATGGCTACACCTTC; CDR3 protein: CASSHLTGGDGYTF
D gene: TRBD1; J gene: TRBJ1-1; clone size: .; V gene: TRBV27; CDR3 DNA: TGTGCCAGCTCTTGGACAGGGAGGGGCACTGAAGCTTTCTTT; CDR3 protein: CASSWTGRGTEAFF
D gene: .; J gene: TRBJ2-2; clone size: .; V gene: TRBV6-5; CDR3 DNA: TGTGCCAGCACCCATACCCAGGGCCTCACCGGGGAGCTGTTTTTT; CDR3 protein: CASTHTQGLTGELFF
D gene: .; J gene: TRBJ2-1; clone size: .; V gene: TRBV6-2/TRBV6-3; CDR3 DNA: TGTGCCAGCAGTTACACAGACTACAATGAGCAGTTCTTC; CDR3 protein: CASSYTDYNEQFF
D gene: .; J gene: TRBJ1-6; clone size: .; V gene: TRBV28; CDR3 DNA: TGTGCCAGCAGCCCCCGGGACATTTCACCCCTCCACTTT; CDR3 protein: CASSPRDISPLHF
D gene: TRBD1; J gene: TRBJ1-5; clone size: once; V gene: TRBV30; CDR3 DNA: TGTGCCTGGACGGTCCAGGGGGTGGATCAGCCCCAGCATTTT; CDR3 protein: CAWTVQGVDQPQHF
D gene: .; J gene: TRBJ1-1; clone size: .; V gene: TRBV2; CDR3 DNA: TGTGCCAGCAGTGAATTTCCGGGGGGCACTGAAGCTTTCTTT; CDR3 protein: CASSEFPGGTEAFF
D gene: .; J gene: TRBJ2-1; clone size: .; V gene: TRBV30; CDR3 DNA: TGTGCCTGGAGTGTCGGGGGCGGGGGTGAGCAGTTCTTC; CDR3 protein: CAWSVGGGGEQFF
D gene: .; J gene: TRBJ2-7; clone size: .; V gene: TRBV27; CDR3 DNA: TGTGCCAGCAGTTTTGCAGGGGACTCCTACGAGCAGTACTTC; CDR3 protein: CASSFAGDSYEQYF
D gene: TRBD1; J gene: TRBJ1-1; clone size: .; V gene: TRBV27; CDR3 DNA: TGTGCCAGCAGTCCCCGACAGGGGGGAGGCACTGAAGCTTTCTTT; CDR3 protein: CASSPRQGGGTEAFF
D gene: TRBD2; J gene: TRBJ2-3; clone size: .; V gene: TRBV3-1/TRBV3-2; CDR3 DNA: TGTGCCAGCAGCCCGGGACTAGTTGGGGCAGATACGCAGTATTTT; CDR3 protein: CASSPGLVGADTQYF
D gene: .; J gene: TRBJ1-1; clone size: .; V gene: TRBV27; CDR3 DNA: TGTGCCAGCCGGACGGGGGGGACTGAAGCTTTCTTT; CDR3 protein: CASRTGGTEAFF
D gene: TRBD1; J gene: TRBJ1-5; clone size: .; V gene: TRBV19; CDR3 DNA: TGTGCCAGTAGGACCGGGACAGGGGATGGACAGCCCCAGCATTTT; CDR3 protein: CASRTGTGDGQPQHF